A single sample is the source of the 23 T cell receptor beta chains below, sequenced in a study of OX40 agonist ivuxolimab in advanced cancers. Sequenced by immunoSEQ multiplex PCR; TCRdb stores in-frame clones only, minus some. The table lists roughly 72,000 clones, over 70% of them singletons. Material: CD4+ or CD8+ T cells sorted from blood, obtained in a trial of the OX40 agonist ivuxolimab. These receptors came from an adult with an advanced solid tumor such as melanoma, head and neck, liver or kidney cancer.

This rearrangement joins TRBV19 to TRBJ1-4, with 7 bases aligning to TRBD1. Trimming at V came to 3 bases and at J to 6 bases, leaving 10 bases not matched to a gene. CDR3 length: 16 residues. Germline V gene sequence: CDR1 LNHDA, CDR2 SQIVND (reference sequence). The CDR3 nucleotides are TGTGCCAGTAGTATTGGGCAGGGGGAGATCTATGAAAAACTGTTTTTT. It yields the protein CASSIGQGEIYEKLFF.

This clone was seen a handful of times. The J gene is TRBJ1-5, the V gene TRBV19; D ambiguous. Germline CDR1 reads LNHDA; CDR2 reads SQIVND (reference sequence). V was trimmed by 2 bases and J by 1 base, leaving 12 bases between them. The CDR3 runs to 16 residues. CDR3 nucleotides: TGTGCCAGTAGTATATACGTGGGTAGGAGCAATCAGCCCCAGCATTTT. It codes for CASSIYVGRSNQPQHF.

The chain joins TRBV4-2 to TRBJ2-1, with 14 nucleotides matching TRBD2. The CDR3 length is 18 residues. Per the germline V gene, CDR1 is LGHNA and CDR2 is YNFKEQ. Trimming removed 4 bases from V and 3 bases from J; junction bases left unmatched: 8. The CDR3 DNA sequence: TGTGCCAGCAGCCTCGGGACTAGCGGGAGTGGGGGCTACAATGAGCAGTTCTTC. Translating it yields CASSLGTSGSGGYNEQFF.

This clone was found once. For the CDR3, the DNA is TGTGCCAGCAGTTCTCTAGCGGGGGGCGGGAATACGCAGTATTTT. As protein: CASSSLAGGGNTQYF. V gene TRBV2 combines with J gene TRBJ2-3; 11 bases map to TRBD2. The CDR3 contains 15 residues. The germline V gene encodes CDR1 SNHLY and CDR2 FYNNEI. V shed 5 bases, J shed 7 bases, and the junction held 8 bases outside the gene matches.

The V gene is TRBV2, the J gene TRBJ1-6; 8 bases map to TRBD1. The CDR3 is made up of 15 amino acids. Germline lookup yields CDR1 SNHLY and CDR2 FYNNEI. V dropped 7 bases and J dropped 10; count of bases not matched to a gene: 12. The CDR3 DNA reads TGTGCCAGCACTCCAAGTACAGGGGGACCCTCACCCCTCCACTTT. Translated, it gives CASTPSTGGPSPLHF.

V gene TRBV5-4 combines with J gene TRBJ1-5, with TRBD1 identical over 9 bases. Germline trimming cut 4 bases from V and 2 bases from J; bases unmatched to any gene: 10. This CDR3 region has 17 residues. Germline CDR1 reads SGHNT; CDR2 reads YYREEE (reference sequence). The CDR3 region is CASSRGGQGTGNQPQHF. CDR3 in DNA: TGTGCCAGCAGCAGGGGAGGACAGGGGACGGGCAATCAGCCCCAGCATTTT.

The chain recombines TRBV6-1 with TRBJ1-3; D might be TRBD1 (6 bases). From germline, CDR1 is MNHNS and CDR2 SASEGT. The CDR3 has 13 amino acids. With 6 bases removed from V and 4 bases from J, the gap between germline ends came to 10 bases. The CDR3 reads CASRFQGGNTIYF. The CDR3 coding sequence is TGTGCCAGCAGATTCCAGGGGGGAAACACCATATATTTT.

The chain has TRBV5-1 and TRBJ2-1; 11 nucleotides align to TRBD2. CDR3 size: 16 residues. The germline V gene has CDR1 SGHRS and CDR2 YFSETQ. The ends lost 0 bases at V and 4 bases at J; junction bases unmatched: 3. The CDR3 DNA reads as TGCGCCAGCAGCTTGGCAACTAGCGGGGGTTACAATGAGCAGTTCTTC. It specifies CASSLATSGGYNEQFF.

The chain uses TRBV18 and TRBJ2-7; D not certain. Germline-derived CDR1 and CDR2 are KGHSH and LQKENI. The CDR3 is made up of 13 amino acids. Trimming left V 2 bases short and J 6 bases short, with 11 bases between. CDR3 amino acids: CASSPSSAIEQYF. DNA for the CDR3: TGTGCCAGCTCACCATCATCCGCTATCGAGCAGTACTTC.

The CDR3 coding sequence is TGTGCCAGCAGCTTTCCGGACCGTGAGTTGGCGGAAGCTTTCTTT. Its protein product is CASSFPDRELAEAFF. The rearrangement links TRBV7-2 to TRBJ1-1; D remains unclear. This CDR3 has 15 residues. V lost 3 bases and J lost 8, with 19 bases in between. The germline CDR1 and CDR2 sequences are SGHTA and FQGNSA.

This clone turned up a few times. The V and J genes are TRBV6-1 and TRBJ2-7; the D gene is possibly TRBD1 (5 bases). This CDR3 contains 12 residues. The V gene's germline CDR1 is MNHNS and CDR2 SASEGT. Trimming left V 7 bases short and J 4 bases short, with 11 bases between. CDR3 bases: TGTGCCAGCATTACAGCAGGGTACGAGCAGTACTTC. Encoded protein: CASITAGYEQYF.

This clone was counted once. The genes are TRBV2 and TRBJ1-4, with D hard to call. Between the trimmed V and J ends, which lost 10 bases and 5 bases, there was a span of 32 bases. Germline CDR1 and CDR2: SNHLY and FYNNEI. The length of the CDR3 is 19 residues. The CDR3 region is CATLLVSRPQVSENEKLFF. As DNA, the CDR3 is TGTGCCACCCTACTCGTTTCGAGACCTCAAGTTTCCGAGAATGAAAAACTGTTTTTT. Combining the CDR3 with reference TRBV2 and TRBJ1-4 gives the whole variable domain EPEVTQTPSHQVTQMGQEVILRCVPISNHLYFYWYRQILGQKVEFLVSFYNNEISEKSEIFDDQFSVERPDGSNFTLKIRSTKLEDSAMYFCATLLVSRPQVSENEKLFFGSGTQLSVL.

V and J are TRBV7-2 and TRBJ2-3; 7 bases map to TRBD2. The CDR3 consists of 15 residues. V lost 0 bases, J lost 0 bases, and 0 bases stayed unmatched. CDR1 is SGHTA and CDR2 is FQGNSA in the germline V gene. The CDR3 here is CASSLARGSTDTQYF. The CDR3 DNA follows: TGTGCCAGCAGCTTAGCGCGGGGGAGCACAGATACGCAGTATTTT.

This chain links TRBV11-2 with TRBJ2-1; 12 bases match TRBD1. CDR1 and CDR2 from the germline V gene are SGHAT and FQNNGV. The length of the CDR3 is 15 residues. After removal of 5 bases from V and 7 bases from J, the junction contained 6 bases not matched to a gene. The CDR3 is CASSLGQGAFNEQFF. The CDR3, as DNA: TGTGCCAGCAGCCTGGGACAGGGGGCGTTTAATGAGCAGTTCTTC.

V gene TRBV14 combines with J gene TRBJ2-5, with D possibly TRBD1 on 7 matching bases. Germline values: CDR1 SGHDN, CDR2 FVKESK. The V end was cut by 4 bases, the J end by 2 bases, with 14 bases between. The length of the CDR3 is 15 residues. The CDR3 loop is CASSRGDSGQETQYF. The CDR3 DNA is TGTGCCAGCAGCCGAGGGGACAGCGGGCAAGAGACCCAGTACTTC.

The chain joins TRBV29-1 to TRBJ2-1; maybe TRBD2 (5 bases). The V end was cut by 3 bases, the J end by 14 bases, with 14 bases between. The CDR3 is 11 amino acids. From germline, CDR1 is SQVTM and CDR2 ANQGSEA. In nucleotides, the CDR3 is TGCAGCGTTGACGAGGGTGGTGGGGAGTTCTTC. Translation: CSVDEGGGEFF.

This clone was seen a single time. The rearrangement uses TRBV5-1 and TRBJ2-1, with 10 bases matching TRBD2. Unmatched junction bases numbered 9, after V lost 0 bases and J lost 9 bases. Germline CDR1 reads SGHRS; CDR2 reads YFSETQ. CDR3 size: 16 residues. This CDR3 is CASSLGLAGAGSEQFF. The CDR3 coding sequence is TGCGCCAGCAGCTTGGGGCTAGCGGGAGCCGGCAGTGAGCAGTTCTTC.

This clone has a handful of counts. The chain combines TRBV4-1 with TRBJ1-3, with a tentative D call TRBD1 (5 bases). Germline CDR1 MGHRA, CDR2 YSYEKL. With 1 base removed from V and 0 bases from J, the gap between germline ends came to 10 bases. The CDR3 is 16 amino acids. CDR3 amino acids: CASSQGGFISGNTIYF. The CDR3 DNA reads TGCGCCAGCAGCCAAGGGGGGTTTATCTCTGGAAACACCATATATTTT.

The DNA of the CDR3 is TGCAGCGCCGGCCCCGAGACGGGGACCCAGTACTTC. This sequence encodes CSAGPETGTQYF. The chain employs TRBV29-1 and TRBJ2-5; D unresolved. V lost 7 bases and J lost 7, with 16 bases in between. The germline gives CDR1 SQVTM, CDR2 ANQGSEA. The CDR3 loop spans 12 amino acids.

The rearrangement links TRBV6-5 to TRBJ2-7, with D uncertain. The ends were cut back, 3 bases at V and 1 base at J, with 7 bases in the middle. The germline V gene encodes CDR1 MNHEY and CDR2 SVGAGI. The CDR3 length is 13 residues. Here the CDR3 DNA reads TGTGCCAGCAGTTATAAAGATTCCTACGAGCAGTACTTC. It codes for CASSYKDSYEQYF.

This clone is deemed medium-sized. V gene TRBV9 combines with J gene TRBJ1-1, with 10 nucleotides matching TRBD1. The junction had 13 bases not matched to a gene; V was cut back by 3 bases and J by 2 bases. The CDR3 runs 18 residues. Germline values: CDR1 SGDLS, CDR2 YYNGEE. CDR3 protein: CASSALGQGDSLNTEAFF. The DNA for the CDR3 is TGTGCCAGCAGCGCCCTTGGACAGGGGGACTCCTTAAACACTGAAGCTTTCTTT.

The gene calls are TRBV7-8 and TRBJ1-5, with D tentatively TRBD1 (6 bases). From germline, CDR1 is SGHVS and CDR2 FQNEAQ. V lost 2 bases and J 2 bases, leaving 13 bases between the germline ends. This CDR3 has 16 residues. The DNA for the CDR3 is TGTGCCAGCAGCTTAACACTGGGGGCTGGCAATCAGCCCCAGCATTTT. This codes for CASSLTLGAGNQPQHF.

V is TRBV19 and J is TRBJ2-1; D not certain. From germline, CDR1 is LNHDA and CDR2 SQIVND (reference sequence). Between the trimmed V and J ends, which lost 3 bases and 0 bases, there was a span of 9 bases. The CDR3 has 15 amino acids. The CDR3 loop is CASSILESSYNEQFF. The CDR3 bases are TGTGCCAGTAGTATCCTGGAGAGCTCCTACAATGAGCAGTTCTTC.